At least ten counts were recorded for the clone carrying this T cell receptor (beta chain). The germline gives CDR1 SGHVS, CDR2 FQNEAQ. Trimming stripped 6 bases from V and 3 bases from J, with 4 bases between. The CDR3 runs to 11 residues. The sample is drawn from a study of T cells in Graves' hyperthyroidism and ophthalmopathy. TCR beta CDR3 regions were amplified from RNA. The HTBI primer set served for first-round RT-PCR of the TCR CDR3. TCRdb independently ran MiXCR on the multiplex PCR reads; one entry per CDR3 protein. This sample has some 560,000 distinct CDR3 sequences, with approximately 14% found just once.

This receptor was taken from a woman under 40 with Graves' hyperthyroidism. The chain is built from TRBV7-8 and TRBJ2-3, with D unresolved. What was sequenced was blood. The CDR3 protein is CASRFTDTQYF. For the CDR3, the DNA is TGTGCCAGCAGATTTACAGATACGCAGTATTTT. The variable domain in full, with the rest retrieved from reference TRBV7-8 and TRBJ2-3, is GAGVSQSPRYKVAKRGQDVALRCDPISGHVSLFWYQQALGQGPEFLTYFQNEAQLDKSGLPSDRFFAERPEGSVSTLKIQRTQQEDSAVYLCASRFTDTQYFGPGTRLTVL.